What follows is one TCR beta chain and its context. Following RNA extraction, reverse transcription yielded cDNA that acted as the sequencing template. Method: immunoSEQ multiplex PCR; TCRdb's copy keeps in-frame clones and lacks some. The sample comprises some 180,000 clones, almost 65% of which are singletons, and over 1.5% rests with the top ten. This sample was included in a study of CD8+ T cells in alopecia areata. Turning to the study itself: Treatment ran 6 to 18 months, with 6 months of follow-up afterward.

This CDR3 region has 13 residues. CDR1 is MGHDK and CDR2 is SYGVNS in the germline V gene. The V and J ends lost 7 bases and 4 bases respectively, with 13 bases between them. This TCR was recovered from a human donor with alopecia areata. The V and J genes are TRBV25-1 and TRBJ1-2; D is unresolved. Material: CD4+ T cells sorted from blood, obtained at week 0. Here the CDR3 reads CASKSTELYGYTF. In DNA, the CDR3 is TGTGCCAGCAAGTCAACAGAACTCTATGGCTACACCTTC.